The T cell receptor beta chain described here comes from a study of T-cell memory formation after mild COVID-19 (dated by TCRdb to the early 2020s). Context from the whole study: TCR sequence clusters from the two donors were largely donor specific. T-cell clones expanding and contracting after mild COVID-19 in two donors were tracked by longitudinal TCRalpha and TCRbeta repertoire sequencing. Two young, previously healthy adult volunteers made up the cohort, one male and one female.

The CDR3, from cysteine to phenylalanine, totals 15 residues. Just CDR3 DNA is preserved here, 45 bases in frame from base 1. CDR1 and CDR2 were assigned from the germline V gene (reference sequence) as SEHNR and FQNEAQ. Compared with germline, V lacks 6 bases and J lacks 4 bases; bases without a gene match: 5. This clonotype was detected a few times. The specificity of this receptor is unknown. Base qualities are not at hand, and no much larger clone is one base apart. Ficoll-Paque density gradient centrifugation was used to isolate PBMCs. Beyond this particular receptor, the publication reports: Some responding clones were detected in pre-infection memory, suggesting pre-existing cross-reactive memory T cells joined the SARS-CoV-2 response. Only two mild cases were covered by the study, and larger cohorts that include severe cases with pre-infection samples were considered necessary. Clones that contracted from day 15 to 85 showed balanced CD4/CD8 phenotypes, whereas a second wave of clones that expanded from day 15 to 37 leaned towards CD4+. Contracting CD4+ clones were located mainly in the CM and EM memory subsets, whereas CD8+ clones were found to be enriched in EMRA. SARS-CoV-2 specificity of the second-wave clones peaking on day 37 was not confirmed.

The sequencer was an Illumina NovaSeq 6000. cDNA libraries for TCRalpha and TCRbeta were prepared by 5'RACE using constant-segment primers, with sample barcodes and unique molecular identifiers added. Trizol reagent was used to extract RNA from every sample. The libraries were amplified in two PCR steps, and the second step added a second sample barcode and Illumina TruSeq adapters. Sequencing of libraries was performed on an Illumina NovaSeq with 2 x 150 bp paired-end reads. The authors' pipeline ran thus. Reads were demultiplexed and collapsed into UMI-guided consensus sequences with migec v1.2.7. Using mixcr v2.1.11, the UMI consensuses were aligned to TRA and TRB V and J templates and assembled into clonotypes. A clonotype was counted as expanded or contracted only if both edgeR and NoisET called the change significant, with noise models trained on biological replicates. edgeR calls used a false discovery rate-adjusted p below 0.01 and a log2 fold-change threshold of 1. As an exploratory analysis of dynamics, max-normalized trajectories of the 1000 most abundant clonotypes were examined with PCA combined with hierarchical clustering. Separately sequenced CD4+ and CD8+ repertoires were used to assign a CD4 or CD8 phenotype to each responding clone. The public reads were quality trimmed at Q25 with fastp and then assembled into clones with MiXCR by TCRdb, keeping productive beta chains. Each CDR3 protein gets just one entry, which takes the most common genes and DNA from the rows behind it. TCRdb, rather than the study authors, made the V and J calls. This sample comprises 350,000 to 500,000 distinct CDR3 sequences, 20% to 30% of them detected only once. Roughly 13% of the sample is in the top ten clones.

The sequence joins TRBV7-9 to TRBJ2-1; 11 bases in the middle match TRBD2. Sequences were obtained from PBMCs or a T cell subset sorted from them (not recorded which). The clonotype originates from an adult woman who had mild COVID-19 (a few samples of this study predate the infection). The sample titles of this study are shuffled in the database, so cell type and time point are left out; the donor was told from shared clones. The CDR3 in this case is CASRDGTSGYNEQFF. The sequenced DNA: TGTGCCAGCAGGGACGGGACTAGCGGATACAATGAGCAGTTCTTC.